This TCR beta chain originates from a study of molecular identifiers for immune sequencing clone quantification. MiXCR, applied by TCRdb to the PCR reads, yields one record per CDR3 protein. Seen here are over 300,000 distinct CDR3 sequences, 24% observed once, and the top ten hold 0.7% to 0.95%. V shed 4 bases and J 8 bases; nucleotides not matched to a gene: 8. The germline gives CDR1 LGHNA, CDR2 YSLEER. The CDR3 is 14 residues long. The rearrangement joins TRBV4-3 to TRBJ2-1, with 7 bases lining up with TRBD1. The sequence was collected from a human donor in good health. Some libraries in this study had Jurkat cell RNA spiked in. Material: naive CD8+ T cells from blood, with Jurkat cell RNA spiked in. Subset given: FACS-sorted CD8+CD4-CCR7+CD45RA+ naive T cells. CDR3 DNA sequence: TGCGCCAGCAGCCGCACACAGGGGAGTCATGAGCAGTTCTTC. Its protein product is CASSRTQGSHEQFF.